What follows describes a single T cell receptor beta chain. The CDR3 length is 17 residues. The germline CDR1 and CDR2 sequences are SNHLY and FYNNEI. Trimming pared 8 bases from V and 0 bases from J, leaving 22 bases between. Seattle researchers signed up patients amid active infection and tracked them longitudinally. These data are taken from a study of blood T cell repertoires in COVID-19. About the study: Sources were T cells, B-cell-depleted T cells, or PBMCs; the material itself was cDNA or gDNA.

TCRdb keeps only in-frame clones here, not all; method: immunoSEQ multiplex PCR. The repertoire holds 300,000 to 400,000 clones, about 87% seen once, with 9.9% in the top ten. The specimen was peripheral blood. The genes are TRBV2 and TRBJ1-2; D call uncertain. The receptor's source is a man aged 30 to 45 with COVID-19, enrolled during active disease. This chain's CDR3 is CASLGWNVINTNYGYTF. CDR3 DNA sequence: TGTGCCAGCCTCGGGTGGAACGTTATCAACACTAACTATGGCTACACCTTC.